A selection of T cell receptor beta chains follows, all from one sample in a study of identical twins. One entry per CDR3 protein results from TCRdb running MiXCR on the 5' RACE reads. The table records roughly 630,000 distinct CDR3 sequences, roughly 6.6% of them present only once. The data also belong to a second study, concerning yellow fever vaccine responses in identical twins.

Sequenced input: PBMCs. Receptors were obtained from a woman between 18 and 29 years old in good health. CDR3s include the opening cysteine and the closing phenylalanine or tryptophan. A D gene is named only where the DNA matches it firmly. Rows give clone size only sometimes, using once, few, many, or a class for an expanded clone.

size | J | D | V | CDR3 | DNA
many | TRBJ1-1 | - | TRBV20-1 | CSAIRSVFF | TGCAGTGCTATACGGAGCGTGTTCTTT
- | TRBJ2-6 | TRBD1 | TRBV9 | CASSSWDRTSGANVLTF | TGTGCCAGCAGCTCCTGGGACAGGACCTCTGGGGCCAACGTCCTGACTTTC
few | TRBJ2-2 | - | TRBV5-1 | CASSLEAEVPGELFF | TGCGCCAGCAGCTTGGAAGCGGAGGTCCCCGGGGAGCTGTTTTTT
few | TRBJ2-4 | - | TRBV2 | CASSDGGAFVDIQYF | TGTGCCAGCAGTGACGGAGGCGCATTTGTGGACATTCAGTACTTC
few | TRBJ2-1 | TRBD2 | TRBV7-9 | CASSLSPSGKYNEQFF | TGTGCCAGCAGCTTATCCCCTAGCGGGAAATACAATGAGCAGTTCTTC
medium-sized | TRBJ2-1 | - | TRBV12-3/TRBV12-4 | CASSQKRRSSYNEQFF | TGTGCCAGCAGTCAAAAGCGGAGGAGCTCCTACAATGAGCAGTTCTTC
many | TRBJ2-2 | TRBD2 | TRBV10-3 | CAISASGSSGELFF | TGTGCCATCTCGGCTAGCGGGAGCAGCGGGGAGCTGTTTTTT
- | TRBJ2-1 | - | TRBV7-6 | CASSPLSAGRGPGNNEQFF | TGTGCCAGCAGCCCTTTATCCGCCGGTCGGGGACCCGGCAACAATGAGCAGTTCTTC
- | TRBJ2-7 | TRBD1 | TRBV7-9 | CASSLAGGDRNYEQYF | TGTGCCAGCAGCTTAGCTGGCGGGGACAGGAACTACGAGCAGTACTTC
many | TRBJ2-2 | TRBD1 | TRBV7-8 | CASSPTPGQITGELFF | TGTGCCAGCAGCCCGACGCCGGGACAGATCACCGGGGAGCTGTTTTTT
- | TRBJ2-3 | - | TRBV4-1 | CASSQDSFGTISQYF | TGCGCCAGCAGCCAAGATAGCTTCGGGACGATTTCGCAGTATTTT